The 28 T cell receptor beta chains reported below all come from one sample, sequenced in a study of cytomegalovirus exposure and HLA in healthy donors (dated by TCRdb to 2016 to 2017). Libraries were made using the immunoSEQ multiplex PCR assay. For the multiplex PCR, a mixture combining 60 forward primers for TCR Vbeta segments and 13 reverse primers for TCR Jbeta segments was used. Held by TCRdb, this immuneACCESS table contains in-frame sequences only and omits some clones. Under half of the omission traces to an unresolved V gene where checked; the cause of the rest is unknown. Counted in this sample were some 100,000 clones; under 85% of them appeared once. The leading ten clones occupy approximately 9.9% of the sample. The sample was PBMCs. The source of these receptors is a man in his forties in good health and CMV-seropositive.

The chain recombines TRBV7-2 with TRBJ2-1; 13 bases agree with TRBD2. CDR3 length: 18 residues. Trimming at V came to 2 bases and at J to 1 base, leaving 5 bases not matched to a gene. Looked up from germline, CDR1 is SGHTA and CDR2 is FQGNSA. This CDR3 is CASSLLLAGGQSYNEQFF. For the CDR3, the DNA is TGTGCCAGCAGCTTATTACTAGCGGGGGGGCAGTCCTACAATGAGCAGTTCTTC. The full variable domain, in which reference TRBV7-2 and TRBJ2-1 provide the parts outside the CDR3, is GAGVSQSPSNKVTEKGKDVELRCDPISGHTALYWYRQSLGQGLEFLIYFQGNSAPDKSGLPSDRFSAERTGGSVSTLTIQRTQQEDSAVYLCASSLLLAGGQSYNEQFFGPGTRLTVL.

The chain links TRBV7-9 to TRBJ1-2; no clear D. The length of the CDR3 is 14 residues. Per germline, CDR1 SEHNR and CDR2 FQNEAQ (reference sequence). V shed 0 bases and J shed 6 bases, with 11 bases lying between them. The CDR3 DNA is TGTGCCAGCAGCTTAGCATCTAGAGCTGATGGCTACACCTTC. Translation: CASSLASRADGYTF.

The chain employs TRBV10-3 and TRBJ1-5, with D uncertain. V was trimmed by 3 bases and J by 1 base, leaving 7 bases between them. Germline-derived CDR1 and CDR2 are ENHRY and SYGVKD. The CDR3 has 14 amino acids. The CDR3 here is CAISDRQSNQPQHF. CDR3 sequence (DNA): TGTGCCATCAGTGACAGGCAGAGCAATCAGCCCCAGCATTTT.

Remarks on this clone: The junction does not match germline at one end; this may be a read error. The V gene is TRBV7-9, the J gene TRBJ2-7; TRBD1 aligns across 7 bases. The CDR3 sequence is 19 residues long. The germline V gene encodes CDR1 SEHNR and CDR2 FQNEAQ (reference sequence). The CDR3 is CSSSFKRTGARVGEYEQYF. The CDR3 DNA sequence: TGTTCCAGCAGTTTCAAACGTACAGGGGCGCGGGTAGGGGAATACGAGCAGTACTTC.

The chain links TRBV27 to TRBJ2-7; D gene ambiguous. This CDR3 has 15 amino acids. The V end was cut by 0 bases, the J end by 0 bases, with 9 bases between. CDR1 and CDR2 from the germline V gene are MNHEY and SMNVEV (reference sequence). The CDR3 DNA sequence: TGTGCCAGCAGTTTATCTCCAGGTCCCTCCTACGAGCAGTACTTC. Its translation is CASSLSPGPSYEQYF.

The rearrangement uses TRBV7-2 and TRBJ2-7, with 7 nucleotides matching TRBD2. The V segment lost 1 base and the J segment 7 bases; nucleotides outside the gene matches: 16. Germline lookup yields CDR1 SGHTA and CDR2 FQGNSA. CDR3 size: 17 residues. CDR3 region: CASSLVPPTSILREQYF. DNA of the CDR3: TGTGCCAGCAGCTTAGTCCCGCCGACTAGCATTTTGCGGGAGCAGTACTTC.

This clone has more than one count but fewer than ten. The genes are TRBV5-1 and TRBJ1-1; possible D gene TRBD1, 5 bases. In germline, CDR1 is SGHRS, CDR2 YFSETQ. Trimming shortened V by 0 bases and J by 0 bases, and 15 bases separated the two germline ends. This CDR3 is built from 17 residues. CDR3 loop: CASSLDGSGSLNTEAFF. The CDR3 bases are TGCGCCAGCAGCTTGGACGGGTCAGGGTCCCTGAACACTGAAGCTTTCTTT.

The rearrangement uses TRBV11-2 and TRBJ2-5; D possibly corresponds to TRBD2 (5 bases). Trimming shortened V by 3 bases and J by 2 bases, and 7 bases separated the two germline ends. The CDR3 has 13 residues. Germline CDR1 and CDR2: SGHAT and FQNNGV. The CDR3 protein is CASSFRLQETQYF. CDR3 in DNA: TGTGCCAGCAGCTTCCGACTACAAGAGACCCAGTACTTC.

The rearrangement uses TRBV6-4 and TRBJ1-5, with TRBD1 identical over 8 bases. CDR1 and CDR2 from the germline V gene are MRHNA and SNTAGT. The CDR3 totals 17 residues. Trimming cost V 1 base and J 8 bases; bases outside gene matches: 13. CDR3 nucleotide sequence: TGTGCCAGCAGTGACTTGGTCGAGACAGGGGTTTTGAAGCCCCAGCATTTT. This translates into CASSDLVETGVLKPQHF.

This clone was recorded a few times. This chain joins TRBV7-6 and TRBJ2-7; 8 bases match TRBD1. The germline V gene encodes CDR1 SGHVS and CDR2 FNYEAQ. CDR3 size: 17 residues. V shed 1 base, J shed 0 bases, and the junction held 8 bases outside the gene matches. The CDR3 protein is CASSLDPTGDSSYEQYF. CDR3 sequence (DNA): TGTGCCAGCAGCTTAGACCCGACAGGGGATAGCTCCTACGAGCAGTACTTC.

This clone was counted a single time. The V gene is TRBV21-1, the J gene TRBJ2-7; no DNA check was done on the table's D call, TRBD1. TRBV21-1 is given as a pseudogene. The CDR3 has 14 residues. The CDR3 loop reads CASRRTGASYEQYF. The CDR3 bases are TGTGCCAGCAGGAGAACAGGCGCTTCCTACGAGCAGTACTTC.

This chain joins TRBV19 and TRBJ2-3; 9 positions match TRBD2. The germline V gene encodes CDR1 LNHDA and CDR2 SQIVND (reference sequence). The CDR3 covers 16 residues. The V gene end was trimmed by 5 bases and the J gene end by 4 bases; junction bases not matched to a gene: 10. CDR3 sequence reads: CASSRLAGSNSDTQYF. In nucleotides, the CDR3 is TGTGCCAGTAGTCGGCTAGCGGGGTCTAATTCAGATACGCAGTATTTT.

This clone was counted between two and nine times. The chain uses TRBV29-1 and TRBJ2-4, with 7 nucleotides matching TRBD2. Per the germline V gene, CDR1 is SQVTM and CDR2 is ANQGSEA. The CDR3 covers 14 residues. Trimming took 4 bases from V and 5 from J; bases not matched to a gene: 8. CDR3 amino acids: CSVGRGGAENIQYF. The CDR3, as DNA: TGCAGCGTTGGACGGGGAGGGGCCGAAAACATTCAGTACTTC.

The rearrangement links TRBV28 to TRBJ1-6; D is uncertain. Germline values: CDR1 MDHEN, CDR2 SYDVKM. The CDR3 loop spans 17 amino acids. Trimming pared 5 bases from V and 0 bases from J, leaving 14 bases between. The CDR3 loop reads CASSHRGYSSYNSPLHF. CDR3 sequence (DNA): TGTGCCAGCAGTCACCGGGGTTACAGCTCCTATAATTCACCCCTCCACTTT.

This clone was detected only once. This chain uses TRBV6-6 with TRBJ1-1; 7 bases are a match to TRBD1. The ends lost 6 bases at V and 4 bases at J; junction bases unmatched: 14. Per germline, CDR1 MNHNY and CDR2 SVGAGI (reference sequence). The CDR3 runs 16 residues. For the CDR3, the DNA is TGTGCCAGCAGCCCCGATTGGGGCAGGGGGAGCACTGAAGCTTTCTTT. It yields the protein CASSPDWGRGSTEAFF.

This chain links TRBV28 with TRBJ1-5; D not resolved. V dropped 7 bases and J dropped 0 bases, with 13 bases sitting between them. The CDR3 consists of 15 residues. Germline V lookup: CDR1 MDHEN, CDR2 SYDVKM. CDR3 nucleotides: TGTGCCAGCACCCCCCCCAGAAATAGCAATCAGCCCCAGCATTTT. Translated: CASTPPRNSNQPQHF.

There are a few counts of this clone. The CDR3 region has the DNA TGTGCCAGCAGCGTAGGGACTAGCGGGGGGGCCGGCAAGTTGACAGAGACCCAGTACTTC. This sequence encodes CASSVGTSGGAGKLTETQYF. This rearrangement joins TRBV9 to TRBJ2-5, with TRBD2 identical over 15 bases. CDR3 size: 20 residues. The ends lost 0 bases at V and 4 bases at J; junction bases unmatched: 13. Germline loops: CDR1 SGDLS, CDR2 YYNGEE.

The chain employs TRBV2 and TRBJ2-7, with a weak D call TRBD1 (6 bases). The CDR3 spans 14 residues. Trimming took 4 bases from V and 3 from J, leaving 13 bases between them. CDR1 is SNHLY and CDR2 is FYNNEI in the germline V gene. CDR3 nucleotides: TGTGCCAGCAGTGGCCTGACAGGTTACTACGAGCAGTACTTC. Translated, it gives CASSGLTGYYEQYF.

The genes are TRBV25-1 and TRBJ1-1, with 7 bases aligning to TRBD1. This CDR3 contains 15 residues. The V segment lost 4 bases and the J segment 0 bases; nucleotides outside the gene matches: 5. Looked up from germline, CDR1 is MGHDK and CDR2 is SYGVNS. The CDR3 reads CASSGRRGLNTEAFF. The CDR3 DNA follows: TGTGCCAGCAGTGGGCGGAGGGGGCTGAACACTGAAGCTTTCTTT.

The chain links TRBV6-1 to TRBJ2-5; 8 bases line up with TRBD1. Per germline, CDR1 MNHNS and CDR2 SASEGT. J was trimmed by 5 bases and V by 2 bases; bases with no gene match: 7. The CDR3 has 15 residues. The CDR3 DNA reads as TGTGCCAGCAGTGAAAGTGTGGGACAGGAGGAGACCCAGTACTTC. Its translation is CASSESVGQEETQYF.

This clone was seen just once. The chain carries TRBV18 and TRBJ2-1; D possibly corresponds to TRBD2 (5 bases). The CDR3 runs 15 residues. V lost 3 bases and J lost 5, with 14 bases in between. Germline loops: CDR1 KGHSH, CDR2 LQKENI. DNA for the CDR3: TGTGCCAGCTCACCTCCCATCCCGCGGGACAATGAGCAGTTCTTC. The encoded protein is CASSPPIPRDNEQFF.

This sequence joins TRBV10-3 and TRBJ1-3, with D possibly matching TRBD1 (5 bases). The ends were cut back, 2 bases at V and 2 bases at J, with 13 bases in the middle. Per the germline V gene, CDR1 is ENHRY and CDR2 is SYGVKD. The CDR3 sequence is 16 residues long. CDR3 nucleotides: TGTGCCATCAGTGAGGCGGTCCGGGGGACTGGAAACACCATATATTTT. It yields the protein CAISEAVRGTGNTIYF.

This chain links TRBV10-3 with TRBJ1-5; D remains unclear. This CDR3 contains 13 residues. Germline V gives CDR1 ENHRY, CDR2 SYGVKD. Trimming left V 11 bases short and J 0 bases short, with 11 bases between. The CDR3 sequence: CAHAFNSNQPQHF. The CDR3 nucleotides read TGTGCCCATGCGTTTAATAGCAATCAGCCCCAGCATTTT.

The chain is built from TRBV4-3 and TRBJ2-7; D is possibly TRBD2 (7 bases). The CDR3 spans 18 residues. The germline V gene encodes CDR1 LGHNA and CDR2 YSLEER. The V end lost 0 bases, the J end lost 2 bases, and 20 bases lay between the germline ends. CDR3 sequence: CASSQDPPGRGFPYEQYF. As DNA, the CDR3 is TGCGCCAGCAGCCAAGACCCCCCGGGGAGGGGGTTCCCCTACGAGCAGTACTTC.

The genes are TRBV20-1 and TRBJ2-3; D is perhaps TRBD2 (6 bases). Between the trimmed V and J ends, which lost 6 bases and 10 bases, there was a span of 14 bases. Germline CDR1 reads DFQATT; CDR2 reads SNEGSKA (reference sequence). The CDR3 is 11 residues long. CDR3: CSAKTSDAQYF. For the CDR3, the DNA is TGCAGTGCCAAGACTAGTGATGCGCAGTATTTT.

In the case of this clone: The sample has other DNA sequences that encode this CDR3 too. The rearrangement joins TRBV9 to TRBJ1-2; no firm D call. V lost 2 bases to trimming and J lost 2 bases, with 13 bases between them. Looked up from germline, CDR1 is SGDLS and CDR2 is YYNGEE. The CDR3 is 15 residues long. The DNA of the CDR3 is TGTGCCAGCAGCGTTGAATCAGGCGGGAACTATGGCTACACCTTC. As protein: CASSVESGGNYGYTF.

Remarks on this clone: Within the sample, other DNA sequences also encode this same CDR3. V usage is TRBV7-3 and J usage is TRBJ2-3, with 10 bases identical to TRBD2. This CDR3 is built from 14 residues. Germline V lookup: CDR1 SGHTA, CDR2 FQGTGA. Losses at the gene ends were 5 bases for V and 6 bases for J; bases not matched to a gene: 5. The CDR3 here is CASSPGTSADTQYF. The CDR3 DNA follows: TGTGCCAGCAGCCCAGGGACTAGCGCCGATACGCAGTATTTT. The variable domain in full, with the rest retrieved from reference TRBV7-3 and TRBJ2-3, is GAGVSQTPSNKVTEKGKYVELRCDPISGHTALYWYRQSLGQGPEFLIYFQGTGAADDSGLPNDRFFAVRPEGSVSTLKIQRTERGDSAVYLCASSPGTSADTQYFGPGTRLTVL.

The chain is built from TRBV15 and TRBJ1-4; maybe TRBD1 (6 bases). There are 13 residues in the CDR3. The germline V gene encodes CDR1 LNHNV and CDR2 YYDKDF (reference sequence). Trimming took off 6 bases at V and 5 bases at J, with 10 bases between the two ends. The CDR3 sequence is CATRDSSNEKLFF. CDR3 nucleotide sequence: TGTGCCACCAGGGACAGTTCGAATGAAAAACTGTTTTTT.